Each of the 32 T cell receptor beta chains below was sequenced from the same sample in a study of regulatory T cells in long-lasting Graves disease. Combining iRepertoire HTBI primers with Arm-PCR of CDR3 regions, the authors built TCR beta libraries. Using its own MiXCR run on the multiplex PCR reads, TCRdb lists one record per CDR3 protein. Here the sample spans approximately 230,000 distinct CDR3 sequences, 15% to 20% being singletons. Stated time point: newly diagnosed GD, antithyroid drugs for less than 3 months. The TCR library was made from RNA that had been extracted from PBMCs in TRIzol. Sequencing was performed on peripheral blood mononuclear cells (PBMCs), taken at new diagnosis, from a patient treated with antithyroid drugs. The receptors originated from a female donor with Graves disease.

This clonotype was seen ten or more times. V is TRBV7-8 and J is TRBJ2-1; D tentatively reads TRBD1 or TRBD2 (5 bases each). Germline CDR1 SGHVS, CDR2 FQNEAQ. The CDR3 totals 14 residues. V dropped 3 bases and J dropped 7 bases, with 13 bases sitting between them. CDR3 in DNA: TGTGCCAGCAGCTTGGCTTTCGAGGGGAATGAGCAGTTCTTC. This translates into CASSLAFEGNEQFF.

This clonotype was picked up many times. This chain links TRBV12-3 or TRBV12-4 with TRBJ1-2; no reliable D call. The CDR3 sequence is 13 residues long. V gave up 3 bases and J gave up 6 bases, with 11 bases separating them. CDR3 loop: CASSFMGGHGYTF. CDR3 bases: TGTGCCAGCAGTTTTATGGGAGGACATGGCTACACCTTC.

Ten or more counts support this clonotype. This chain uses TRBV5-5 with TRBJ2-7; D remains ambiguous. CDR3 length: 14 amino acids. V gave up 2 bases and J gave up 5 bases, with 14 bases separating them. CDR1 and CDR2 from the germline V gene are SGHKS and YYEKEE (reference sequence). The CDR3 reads CASSFDPGMNEQYF. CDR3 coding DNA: TGTGCCAGCAGCTTTGATCCGGGTATGAACGAGCAGTACTTC.

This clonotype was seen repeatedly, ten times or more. CDR3 nucleotide sequence: TGTGCCAGCAGTAATACAAAATTGACAGGGGTCATCTCACCCCTCCACTTT. This gives the protein CASSNTKLTGVISPLHF. V gene TRBV25-1 combines with J gene TRBJ1-6, with 8 bases identical to TRBD1. With 5 bases clipped from V and 10 bases from J, the junction kept 16 bases outside the gene matches. The CDR3 loop spans 17 amino acids. CDR1 is MGHDK and CDR2 is SYGVNS in the germline V gene. The full variable domain, its missing parts supplied by reference TRBV25-1 and TRBJ1-6, is EADIYQTPRYLVIGTGKKITLECSQTMGHDKMYWYQQDPGMELHLIHYSYGVNSTEKGDLSSESTVSRIRTEHFPLTLESARPSHTSQYLCASSNTKLTGVISPLHFGNGTRLTVT.

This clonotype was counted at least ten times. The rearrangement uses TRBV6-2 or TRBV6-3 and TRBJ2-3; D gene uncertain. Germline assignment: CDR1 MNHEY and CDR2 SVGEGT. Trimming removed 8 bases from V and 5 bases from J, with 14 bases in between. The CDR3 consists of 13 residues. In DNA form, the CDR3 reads TGTGCCAGCCACTCTGCCCGGAGAGATACGCAGTATTTT. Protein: CASHSARRDTQYF.

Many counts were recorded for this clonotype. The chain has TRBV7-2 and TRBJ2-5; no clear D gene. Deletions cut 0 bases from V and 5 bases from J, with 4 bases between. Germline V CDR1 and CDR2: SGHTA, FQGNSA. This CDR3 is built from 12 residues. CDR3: CASSLAPETQYF. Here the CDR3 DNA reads TGTGCCAGCAGCTTAGCCCCGGAGACCCAGTACTTC.

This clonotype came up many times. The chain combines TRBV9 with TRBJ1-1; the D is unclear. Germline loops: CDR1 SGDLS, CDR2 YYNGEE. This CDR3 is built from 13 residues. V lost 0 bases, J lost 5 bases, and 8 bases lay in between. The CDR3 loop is CASSVEWGTEAFF. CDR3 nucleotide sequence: TGTGCCAGCAGCGTAGAGTGGGGAACTGAAGCTTTCTTT.

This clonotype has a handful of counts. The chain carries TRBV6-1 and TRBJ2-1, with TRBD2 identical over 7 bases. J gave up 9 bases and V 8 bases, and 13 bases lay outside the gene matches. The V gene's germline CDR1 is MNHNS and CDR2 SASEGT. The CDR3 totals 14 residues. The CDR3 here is CASQFTLTSIEQFF. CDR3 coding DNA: TGTGCCAGCCAATTCACACTGACTAGCATTGAGCAGTTCTTC.

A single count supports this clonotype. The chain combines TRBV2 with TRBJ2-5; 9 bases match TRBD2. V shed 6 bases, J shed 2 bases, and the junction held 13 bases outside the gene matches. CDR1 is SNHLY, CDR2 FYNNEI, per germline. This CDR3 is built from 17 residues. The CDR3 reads CASSETAAGGGQETQYF. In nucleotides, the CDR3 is TGTGCCAGCAGCGAAACCGCGGCGGGAGGGGGACAAGAGACCCAGTACTTC.

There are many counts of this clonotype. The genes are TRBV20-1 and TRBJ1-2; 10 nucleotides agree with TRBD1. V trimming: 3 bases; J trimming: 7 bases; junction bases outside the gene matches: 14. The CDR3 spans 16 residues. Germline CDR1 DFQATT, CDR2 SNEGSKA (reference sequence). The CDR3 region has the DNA TGCAGTGCTAGGGATGGGGGGACAGGGGTTTCTTTTGGCTACACCTTC. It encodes CSARDGGTGVSFGYTF.

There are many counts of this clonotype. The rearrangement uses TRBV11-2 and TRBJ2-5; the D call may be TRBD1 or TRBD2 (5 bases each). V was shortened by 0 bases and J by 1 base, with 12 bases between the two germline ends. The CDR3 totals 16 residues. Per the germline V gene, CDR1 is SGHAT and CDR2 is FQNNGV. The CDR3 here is CASSLDPQDFQETQYF. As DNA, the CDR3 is TGTGCCAGCAGCTTAGATCCACAGGACTTCCAAGAGACCCAGTACTTC. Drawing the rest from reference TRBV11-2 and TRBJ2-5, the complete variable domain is EAGVAQSPRYKIIEKRQSVAFWCNPISGHATLYWYQQILGQGPKLLIQFQNNGVVDDSQLPKDRFSAERLKGVDSTLKIQPAKLEDSAVYLCASSLDPQDFQETQYFGPGTRLLVL.

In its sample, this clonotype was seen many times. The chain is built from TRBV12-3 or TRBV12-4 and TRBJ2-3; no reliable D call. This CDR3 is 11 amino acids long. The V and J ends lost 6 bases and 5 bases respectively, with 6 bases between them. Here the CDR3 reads CASSTVDTQYF. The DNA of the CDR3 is TGTGCCAGCAGCACGGTAGATACGCAGTATTTT.

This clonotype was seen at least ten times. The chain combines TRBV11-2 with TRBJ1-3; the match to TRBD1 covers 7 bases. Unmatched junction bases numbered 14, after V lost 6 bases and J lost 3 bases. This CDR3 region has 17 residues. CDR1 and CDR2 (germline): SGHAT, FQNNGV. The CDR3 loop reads CASRSRTGSYVGNTIYF. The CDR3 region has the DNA TGTGCCAGCAGATCCCGGACAGGCTCTTATGTTGGAAACACCATATATTTT.

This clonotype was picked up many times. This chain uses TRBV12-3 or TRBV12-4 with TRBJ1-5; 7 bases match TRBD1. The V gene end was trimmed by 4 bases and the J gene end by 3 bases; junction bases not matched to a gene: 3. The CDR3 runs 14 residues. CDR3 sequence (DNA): TGTGCCAGCAGTTCGACAGGGACCAATCAGCCCCAGCATTTT. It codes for CASSSTGTNQPQHF.

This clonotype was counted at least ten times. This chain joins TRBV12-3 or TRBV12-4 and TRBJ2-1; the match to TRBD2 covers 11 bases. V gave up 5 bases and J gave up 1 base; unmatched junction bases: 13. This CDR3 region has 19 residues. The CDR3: CASSKTSGSVLKSYNEQFF. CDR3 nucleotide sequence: TGTGCCAGCAGTAAAACTAGCGGGAGTGTTTTAAAGTCCTACAATGAGCAGTTCTTC.

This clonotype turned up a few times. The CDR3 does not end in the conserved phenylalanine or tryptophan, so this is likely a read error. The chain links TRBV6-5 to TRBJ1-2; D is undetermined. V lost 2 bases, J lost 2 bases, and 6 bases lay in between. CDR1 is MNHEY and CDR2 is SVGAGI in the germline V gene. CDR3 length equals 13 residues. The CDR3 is CASSYGQNYGYTL. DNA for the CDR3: TGTGCCAGCAGTTACGGGCAGAACTATGGCTACACCCTC.

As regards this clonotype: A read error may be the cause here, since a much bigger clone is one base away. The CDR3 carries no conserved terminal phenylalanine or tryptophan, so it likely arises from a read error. The CDR3 nucleotides are TGTGCCAGCAGTTTTCTGGTACAGCCCCAGGGGCAAGAGACCCAGTACTTA. As protein: CASSFLVQPQGQETQYL. The V and J genes are TRBV27 and TRBJ2-5, with D possibly being TRBD1 (6 bases). This CDR3 comprises 17 residues. Germline CDR1 MNHEY, CDR2 SMNVEV (reference sequence). V was trimmed by 3 bases and J by 2 bases, leaving 19 bases between them.

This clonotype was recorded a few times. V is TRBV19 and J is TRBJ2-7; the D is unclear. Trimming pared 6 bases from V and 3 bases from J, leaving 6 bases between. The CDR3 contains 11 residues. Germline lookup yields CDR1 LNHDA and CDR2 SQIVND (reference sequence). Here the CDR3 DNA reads TGTGCCAGTAGGCTGGACTACGAGCAGTACTTC. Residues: CASRLDYEQYF.

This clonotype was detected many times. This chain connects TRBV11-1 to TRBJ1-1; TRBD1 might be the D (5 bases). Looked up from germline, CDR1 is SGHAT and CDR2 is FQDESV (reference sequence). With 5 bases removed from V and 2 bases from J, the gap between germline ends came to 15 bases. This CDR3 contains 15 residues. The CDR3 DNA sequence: TGTGCCAGCAGCGAGGGGTATCAAGGAAACACTGAAGCTTTCTTT. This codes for CASSEGYQGNTEAFF.

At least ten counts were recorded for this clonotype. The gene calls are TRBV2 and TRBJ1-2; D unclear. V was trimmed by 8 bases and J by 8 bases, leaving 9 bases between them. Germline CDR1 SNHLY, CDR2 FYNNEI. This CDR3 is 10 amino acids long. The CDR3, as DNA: TGTGCCAGCGGCCCCCCCGGCTACACCTTC. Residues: CASGPPGYTF.

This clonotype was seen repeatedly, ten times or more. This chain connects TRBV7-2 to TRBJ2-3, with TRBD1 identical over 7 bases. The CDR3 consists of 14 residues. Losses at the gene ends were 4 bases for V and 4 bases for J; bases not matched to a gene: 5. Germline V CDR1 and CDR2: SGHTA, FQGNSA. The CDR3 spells CASSWDRYSDTQYF. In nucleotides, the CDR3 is TGTGCCAGCAGCTGGGACAGATACTCAGATACGCAGTATTTT.

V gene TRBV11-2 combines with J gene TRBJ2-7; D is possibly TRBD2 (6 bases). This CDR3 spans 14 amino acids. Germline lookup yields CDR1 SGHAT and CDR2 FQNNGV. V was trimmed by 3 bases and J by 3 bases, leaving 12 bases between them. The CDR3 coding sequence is TGTGCCAGCAGCTTCGACGGGGGAGGCTACGAGCAGTACTTC. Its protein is CASSFDGGGYEQYF.

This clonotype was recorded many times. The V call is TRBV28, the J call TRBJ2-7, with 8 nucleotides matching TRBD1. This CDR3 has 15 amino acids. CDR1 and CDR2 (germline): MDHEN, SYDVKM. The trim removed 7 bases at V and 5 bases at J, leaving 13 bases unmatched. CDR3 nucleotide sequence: TGTGCCAGCACCTTGGTCTCAGGGGGCAACGACGAGCAGTACTTC. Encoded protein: CASTLVSGGNDEQYF.

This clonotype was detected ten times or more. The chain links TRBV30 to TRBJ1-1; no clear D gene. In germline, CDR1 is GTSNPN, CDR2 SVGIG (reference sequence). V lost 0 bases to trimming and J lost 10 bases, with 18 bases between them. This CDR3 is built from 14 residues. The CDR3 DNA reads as TGTGCCTGGAGTGTACAACAGCCGGTAAGGGTAGCTTTCTTT. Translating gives CAWSVQQPVRVAFF.

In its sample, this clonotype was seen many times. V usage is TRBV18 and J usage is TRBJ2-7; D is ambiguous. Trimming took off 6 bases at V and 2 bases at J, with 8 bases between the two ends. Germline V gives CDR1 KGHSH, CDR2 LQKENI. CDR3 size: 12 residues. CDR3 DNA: TGTGCCAGCTCCACACAAGCCTACGAGCAGTACTTC. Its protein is CASSTQAYEQYF.

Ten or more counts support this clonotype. CDR3 in amino acids: CASGQGREKLFF. In DNA, the CDR3 is TGTGCCAGCGGACAGGGGCGGGAAAAACTGTTTTTT. The chain couples TRBV7-9 to TRBJ1-4; TRBD1 aligns across 9 bases. CDR3 length: 12 residues. Germline trimming cut 8 bases from V and 8 bases from J; bases unmatched to any gene: 3. CDR1 is SEHNR, CDR2 FQNEAQ, per germline (reference sequence).

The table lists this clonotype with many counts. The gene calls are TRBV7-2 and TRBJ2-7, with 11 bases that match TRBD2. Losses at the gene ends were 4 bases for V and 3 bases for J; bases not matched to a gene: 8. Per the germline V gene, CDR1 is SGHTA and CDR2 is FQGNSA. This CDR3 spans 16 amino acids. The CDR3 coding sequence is TGTGCCAGCAGCTCCGATCTAGCGGGAGGCCACTACGAGCAGTACTTC. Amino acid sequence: CASSSDLAGGHYEQYF.

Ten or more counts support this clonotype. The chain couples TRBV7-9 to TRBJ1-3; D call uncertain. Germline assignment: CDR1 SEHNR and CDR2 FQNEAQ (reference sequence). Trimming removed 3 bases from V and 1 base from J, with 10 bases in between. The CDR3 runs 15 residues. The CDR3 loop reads CASSLWDPSGNTIYF. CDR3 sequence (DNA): TGTGCCAGCAGCTTGTGGGATCCTTCTGGAAACACCATATATTTT.

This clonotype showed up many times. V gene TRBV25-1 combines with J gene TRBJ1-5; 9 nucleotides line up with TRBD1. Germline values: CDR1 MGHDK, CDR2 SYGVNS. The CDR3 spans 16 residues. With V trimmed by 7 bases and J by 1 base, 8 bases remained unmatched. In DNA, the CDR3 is TGTGCCAGCAAAAGGACAGGGGAAAGGAGCAATCAGCCCCAGCATTTT. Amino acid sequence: CASKRTGERSNQPQHF.

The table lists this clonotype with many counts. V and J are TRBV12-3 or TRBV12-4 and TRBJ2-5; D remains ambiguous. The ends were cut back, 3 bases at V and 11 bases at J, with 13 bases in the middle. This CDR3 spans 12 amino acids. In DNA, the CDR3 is TGTGCCAGCAGTTTGGGTGAAGTAGGACAGTACTTC. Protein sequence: CASSLGEVGQYF.

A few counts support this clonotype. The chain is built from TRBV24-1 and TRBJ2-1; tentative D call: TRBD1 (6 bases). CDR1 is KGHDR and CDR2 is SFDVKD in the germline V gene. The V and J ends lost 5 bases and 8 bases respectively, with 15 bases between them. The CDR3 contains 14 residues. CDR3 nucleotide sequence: TGTGCCACCAGTGGGCAGGGGCTCGCAGATGAGCAGTTCTTC. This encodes CATSGQGLADEQFF.

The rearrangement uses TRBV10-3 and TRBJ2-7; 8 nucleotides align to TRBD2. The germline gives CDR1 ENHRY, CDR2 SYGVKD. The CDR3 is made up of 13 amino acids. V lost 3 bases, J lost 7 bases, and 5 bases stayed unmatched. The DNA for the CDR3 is TGTGCCATCAGTGATATGGTAGCGGGGGAGCAGTACTTC. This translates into CAISDMVAGEQYF.